The clone carrying this T cell receptor (beta chain) was recorded many times. Its target is unknown. The data derive from a study of immune heterogeneity within non-small cell lung tumors. Study-wide points: Recurrence of the same dominant CDR3 beta clonotypes was seen across tumor sites within a patient, and site-unique high-frequency clones were present alongside them. Comparison across individual patients showed largely distinct high-frequency T-cell receptor beta clonotypes.

The CDR3 covers 12 residues. Germline CDR1 and CDR2: SGHAT and FQNNGV. Trimming cost V 3 bases and J 6 bases, with 9 bases left between them. A multiplex PCR containing 32 V primers and 13 J primers was used to amplify TCR beta CDR3. TCRdb itself ran the multiplex PCR reads through MiXCR, one entry per CDR3 protein. The sample holds more than 9,500 distinct CDR3 sequences, 20% to 25% seen once. The authors used about 600 ng of bulk tumor genomic DNA per sample as template. Several biopsies were collected from each primary tumor during surgery. They were spaced as far apart as possible within the tumor mass. Curative surgical treatment was performed in patients who had newly diagnosed, untreated non-small cell lung cancer. Patients with newly diagnosed non-small cell lung cancer who underwent surgery with curative intent served as donors.

The rearrangement uses TRBV11-2 and TRBJ2-7; D gene uncertain. The TCR was taken from a man aged 55 to 70 with non-small cell lung cancer. The sequencing sample was made of lung tumor tissue. The CDR3 sequence: CASSLSRLEQYF. Written as DNA, the CDR3 is TGTGCCAGCAGCTTGAGCAGGCTCGAGCAGTACTTC.